This T cell receptor beta chain comes out of a study of cytomegalovirus exposure and HLA in healthy donors. The wider study: Unique TCRs numbering some 80 million, obtained from HLA-typed donors, made up an early data release.

General observations from the study: A prior analysis recorded that most TCR beta V segments were productive about 90% or about 30% of the time. As confirmed in vitro, a few CMV-associated chains were specific for CMV antigens. After further analysis at a later stage, roughly 16,000 TCR beta sequences were associated with HLA alleles at 0.05 false discovery rate.

The sample holds a few counts of this clone. Its target is not known. 60 Vbeta and 13 Jbeta primers were used in PCR. Some clones are missing from TCRdb's copy, which holds only in-frame ones; the method was immunoSEQ multiplex PCR. Among 150,000 to 190,000 clones listed, around 80% were seen once. There are 16 residues in the CDR3. V lost 3 bases to trimming and J lost 4 bases; unmatched junction nucleotides: 10. CDR1 and CDR2 (germline): SEHNR, FQNEAQ (reference sequence). The V gene is TRBV7-9, the J gene TRBJ2-5, with TRBD2 matching 8 bases. The sample comprised PBMCs. The sequence derives from a man aged 18 to 29 in good health and CMV-seronegative. The CDR3 nucleotides are TGTGCCAGCAGCTTTCGGGGGGGGGACTATCGAGAGACCCAGTACTTC. Translation gives CASSFRGGDYRETQYF.